This T cell receptor beta chain was identified during a study of T cells in Graves' hyperthyroidism and ophthalmopathy. Overall study findings and caveats: The model anticipated ophthalmopathy a median approximately 6.6 months pre-onset. Blood also carried most thyroid clonotypes expanded above 0.001.

Amplified TCR beta CDR3 regions came from RNA transcripts. The primer set for the first-round RT-PCR of the TCR CDR3 was HTBI. TCRdb reprocessed the multiplex PCR reads with MiXCR, giving one entry per CDR3 protein. This table has about 370,000 distinct CDR3 sequences, about 15% appearing once. This CDR3 has 15 residues. On this clonotype itself: Antigen: not known. An end of the junction differs from the germline gene, which may be a read error.

Individuals with ophthalmopathy presented a Clinical Activity Score of at least 3, a NOSPECS grade of at least 4 and a duration under 3 months. The specimen sequenced was blood. This sequence joins TRBV12-3 or TRBV12-4 and TRBJ1-3, with 7 bases identical to TRBD1. The sequence was obtained from a woman aged 60 to 75 with Graves' ophthalmopathy. CDR3 coding DNA: TGTGCCAGCAGTATCCAACAGGGGACTGGAAGCACCATATATTTT. Translated: CASSIQQGTGSTIYF.